This is a list of T cell receptor beta chains from one sample in a study of T cell responses to AZD1222 COVID-19 vaccine. Generated by immunoSEQ multiplex PCR, the TCRdb table keeps only in-frame clones and is missing some. The sample includes roughly 140,000 clones, around nine tenths of them seen just once. The sample consisted of peripheral blood, taken 28 days after the second AZD1222 dose. Every receptor here comes from an adult who received the AZD1222 COVID-19 vaccine. Each CDR3 is given with its conserved first and last residue. The order of the fields is CDR3 protein, CDR3 DNA, J gene, V gene, D gene, clone size. The D gene is left open where the match is weak. Clone sizes are given selectively: once, few, many, or a class where the clone is expanded.

CDR3aa: CASSPGQGSQPQHF; CDR3nt: TGTGCCAGTAGCCCGGGACAGGGGAGTCAGCCCCAGCATTTT; j_gene: TRBJ1-5; v_gene: TRBV19; d_gene: TRBD1; abundance: NA
CDR3aa: CASSPPWGQGAYGYTF; CDR3nt: TGTGCCAGTAGTCCTCCTTGGGGACAGGGGGCCTATGGCTACACCTTC; j_gene: TRBJ1-2; v_gene: TRBV19; d_gene: TRBD1; abundance: once
CDR3aa: CASSTGTGQSPLHF; CDR3nt: TGTGCCAGCAGCACCGGGACAGGGCAGTCACCCCTCCACTTT; j_gene: TRBJ1-6; v_gene: TRBV5-6; d_gene: TRBD1; abundance: NA
CDR3aa: CASSEVASGSSYEQYF; CDR3nt: TGCGCCAGCAGTGAGGTGGCTAGCGGGAGCTCCTACGAGCAGTACTTC; j_gene: TRBJ2-7; v_gene: TRBV10-1; d_gene: TRBD2; abundance: NA
CDR3aa: CASSPRLGGQETQYF; CDR3nt: TGTGCCAGCAGCCCTCGACTAGGGGGGCAAGAGACCCAGTACTTC; j_gene: TRBJ2-5; v_gene: TRBV5-6; d_gene: NA; abundance: NA
CDR3aa: CASVSGGVAYEQYF; CDR3nt: TGTGCCAGCGTTTCCGGGGGGGTTGCCTACGAGCAGTACTTC; j_gene: TRBJ2-7; v_gene: TRBV6-5; d_gene: TRBD2; abundance: NA
CDR3aa: CASSPLWLGTDTQYF; CDR3nt: TGTGCCAGTAGTCCACTATGGCTCGGCACAGATACGCAGTATTTT; j_gene: TRBJ2-3; v_gene: TRBV19; d_gene: NA; abundance: NA
CDR3aa: CASTWGDSYGYTF; CDR3nt: TGTGCCAGCACCTGGGGAGATTCCTATGGCTACACCTTC; j_gene: TRBJ1-2; v_gene: TRBV12-3/TRBV12-4; d_gene: NA; abundance: NA
CDR3aa: CASSLTRTVGTQYF; CDR3nt: TGTGCCAGCAGCCTTACACGGACGGTTGGTACGCAGTATTTT; j_gene: TRBJ2-3; v_gene: TRBV3-1/TRBV3-2; d_gene: NA; abundance: NA
CDR3aa: CASSYIAGLDEQFF; CDR3nt: TGTGCCAGCAGTTACATAGCGGGCCTGGATGAGCAGTTCTTC; j_gene: TRBJ2-1; v_gene: TRBV6-5; d_gene: TRBD2; abundance: few
CDR3aa: CATSEGGREETQYF; CDR3nt: TGTGCCACCTCCGAAGGCGGGAGAGAAGAGACCCAGTACTTC; j_gene: TRBJ2-5; v_gene: TRBV5-4; d_gene: TRBD2; abundance: once